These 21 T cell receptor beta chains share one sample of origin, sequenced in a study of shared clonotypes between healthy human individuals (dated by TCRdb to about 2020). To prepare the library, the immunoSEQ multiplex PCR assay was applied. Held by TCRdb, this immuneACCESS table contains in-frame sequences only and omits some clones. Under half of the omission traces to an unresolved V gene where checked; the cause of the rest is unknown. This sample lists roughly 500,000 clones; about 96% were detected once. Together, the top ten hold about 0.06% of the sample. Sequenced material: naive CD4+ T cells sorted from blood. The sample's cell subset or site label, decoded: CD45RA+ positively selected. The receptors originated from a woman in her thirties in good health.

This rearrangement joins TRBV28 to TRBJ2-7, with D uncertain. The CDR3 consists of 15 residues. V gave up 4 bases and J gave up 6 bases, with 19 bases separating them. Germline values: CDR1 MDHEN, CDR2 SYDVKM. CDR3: CASSSPTLWGPEQYF. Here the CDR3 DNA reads TGTGCCAGCAGTTCGCCCACTCTTTGGGGTCCCGAGCAGTACTTC. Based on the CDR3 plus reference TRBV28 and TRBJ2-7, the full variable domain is DVKVTQSSRYLVKRTGEKVFLECVQDMDHENMFWYRQDPGLGLRLIYFSYDVKMKEKGDIPEGYSVSREKKERFSLILESASTNQTSMYLCASSSPTLWGPEQYFGPGTRLTVT.

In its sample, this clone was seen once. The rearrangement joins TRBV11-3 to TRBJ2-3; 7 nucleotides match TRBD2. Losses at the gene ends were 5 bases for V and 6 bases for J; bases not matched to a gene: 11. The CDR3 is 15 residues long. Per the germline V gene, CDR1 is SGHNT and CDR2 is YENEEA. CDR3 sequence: CASSPGTTYGDTQYF. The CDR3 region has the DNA TGTGCCAGCAGCCCCGGGACTACTTATGGGGATACGCAGTATTTT.

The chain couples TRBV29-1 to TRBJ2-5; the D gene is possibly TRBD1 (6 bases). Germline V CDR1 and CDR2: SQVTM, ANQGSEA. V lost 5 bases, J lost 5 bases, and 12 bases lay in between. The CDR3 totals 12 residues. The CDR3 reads CSVRFDRETQYF. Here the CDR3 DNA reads TGCAGCGTTAGATTTGACAGGGAGACCCAGTACTTC.

The CDR3 here is CASSRNRGLRDTQYF. CDR3 nucleotide sequence: TGTGCCAGCAGCAGAAACAGGGGCCTGAGGGATACGCAGTATTTT. The chain links TRBV27 to TRBJ2-3; 7 nucleotides match TRBD1. The CDR3 totals 15 residues. Germline CDR1 reads MNHEY; CDR2 reads SMNVEV (reference sequence). J lost 6 bases, V lost 6 bases, and 12 bases had no gene match.

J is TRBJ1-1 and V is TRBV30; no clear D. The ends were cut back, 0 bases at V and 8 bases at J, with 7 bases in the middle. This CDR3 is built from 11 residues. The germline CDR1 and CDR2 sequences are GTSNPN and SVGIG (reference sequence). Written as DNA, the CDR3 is TGTGCCTGGAGTGTAAAGGTGGAAGCTTTCTTT. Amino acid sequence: CAWSVKVEAFF.

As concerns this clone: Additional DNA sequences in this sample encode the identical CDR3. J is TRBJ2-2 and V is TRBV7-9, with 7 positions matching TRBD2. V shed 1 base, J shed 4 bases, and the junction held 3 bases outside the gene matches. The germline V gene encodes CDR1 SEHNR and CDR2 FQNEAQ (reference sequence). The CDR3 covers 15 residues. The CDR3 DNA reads TGTGCCAGCAGCTTAGTAGGGACTACCACCGGGGAGCTGTTTTTT. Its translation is CASSLVGTTTGELFF. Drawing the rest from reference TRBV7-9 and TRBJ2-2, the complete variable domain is DTGVSQNPRHKITKRGQNVTFRCDPISEHNRLYWYRQTLGQGPEFLTYFQNEAQLEKSRLLSDRFSAERPKGSFSTLEIQRTEQGDSAMYLCASSLVGTTTGELFFGEGSRLTVL.

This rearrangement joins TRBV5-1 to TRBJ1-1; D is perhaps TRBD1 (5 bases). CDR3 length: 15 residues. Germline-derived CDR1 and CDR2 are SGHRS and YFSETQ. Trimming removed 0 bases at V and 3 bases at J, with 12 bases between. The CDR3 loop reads CASSLVGAPDTEAFF. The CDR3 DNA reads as TGCGCCAGCAGCTTGGTCGGGGCGCCGGACACTGAAGCTTTCTTT.

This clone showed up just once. The CDR3 is CASSPTSGTDTQYF. In DNA form, the CDR3 reads TGTGCCAGCAGCCCAACTAGCGGCACAGATACGCAGTATTTT. This chain links TRBV9 with TRBJ2-3; 7 bases agree with TRBD2. The V and J ends lost 4 bases and 1 base, in that order; junction bases with no gene match: 3. The CDR3 sequence is 14 residues long. Germline values: CDR1 SGDLS, CDR2 YYNGEE.

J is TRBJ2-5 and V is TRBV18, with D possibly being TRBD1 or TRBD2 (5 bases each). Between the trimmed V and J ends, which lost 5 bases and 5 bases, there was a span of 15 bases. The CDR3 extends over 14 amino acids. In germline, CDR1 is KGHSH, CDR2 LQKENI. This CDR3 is CASSAEWGGETQYF. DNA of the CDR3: TGTGCCAGCTCAGCGGAGTGGGGCGGGGAGACCCAGTACTTC.

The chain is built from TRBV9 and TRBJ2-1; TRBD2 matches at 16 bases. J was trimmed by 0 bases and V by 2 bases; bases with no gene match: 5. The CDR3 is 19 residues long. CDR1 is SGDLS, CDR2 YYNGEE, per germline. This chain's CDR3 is CASSVTGLAGGISYNEQFF. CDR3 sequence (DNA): TGTGCCAGCAGCGTGACGGGACTAGCGGGAGGGATCTCCTACAATGAGCAGTTCTTC.

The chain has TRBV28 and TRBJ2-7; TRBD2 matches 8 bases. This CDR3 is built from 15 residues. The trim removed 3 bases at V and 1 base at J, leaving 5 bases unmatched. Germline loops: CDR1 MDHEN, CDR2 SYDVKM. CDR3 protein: CASSFGGGRSYEQYF. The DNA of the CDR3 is TGTGCCAGCAGTTTCGGGGGGGGAAGGTCCTACGAGCAGTACTTC.

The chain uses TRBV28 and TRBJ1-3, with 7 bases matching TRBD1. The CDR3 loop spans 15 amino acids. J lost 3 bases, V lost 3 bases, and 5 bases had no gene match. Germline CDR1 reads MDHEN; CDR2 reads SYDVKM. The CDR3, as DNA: TGTGCCAGCAGTTTTCAAGGGGGCCGTGGAAACACCATATATTTT. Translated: CASSFQGGRGNTIYF.

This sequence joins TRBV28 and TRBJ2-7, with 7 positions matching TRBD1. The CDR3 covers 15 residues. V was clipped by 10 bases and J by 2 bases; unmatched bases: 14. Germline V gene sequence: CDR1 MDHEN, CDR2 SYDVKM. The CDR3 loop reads CATRRGTALTYEQYF. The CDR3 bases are TGTGCCACTAGGCGAGGGACAGCCTTGACCTACGAGCAGTACTTC.

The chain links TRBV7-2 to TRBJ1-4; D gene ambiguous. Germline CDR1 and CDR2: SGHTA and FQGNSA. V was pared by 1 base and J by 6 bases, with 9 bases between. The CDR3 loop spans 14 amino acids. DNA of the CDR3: TGTGCCAGCAGCTTAGGGCAGCCTGATGAAAAACTGTTTTTT. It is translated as CASSLGQPDEKLFF. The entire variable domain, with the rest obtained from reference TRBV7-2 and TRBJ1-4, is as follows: GAGVSQSPSNKVTEKGKDVELRCDPISGHTALYWYRQSLGQGLEFLIYFQGNSAPDKSGLPSDRFSAERTGGSVSTLTIQRTQQEDSAVYLCASSLGQPDEKLFFGSGTQLSVL.

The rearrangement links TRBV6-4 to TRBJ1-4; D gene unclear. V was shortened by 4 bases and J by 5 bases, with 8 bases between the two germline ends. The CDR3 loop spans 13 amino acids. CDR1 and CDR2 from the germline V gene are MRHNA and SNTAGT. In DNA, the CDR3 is TGTGCCAGCAGTGCCGACACGAATGAAAAACTGTTTTTT. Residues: CASSADTNEKLFF.

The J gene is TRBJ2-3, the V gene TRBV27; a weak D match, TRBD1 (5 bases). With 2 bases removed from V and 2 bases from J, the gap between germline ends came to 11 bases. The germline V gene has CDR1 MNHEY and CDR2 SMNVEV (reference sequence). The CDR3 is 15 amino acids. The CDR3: CASSLTGYYTDTQYF. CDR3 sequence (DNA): TGTGCCAGCAGTTTAACAGGATACTACACAGATACGCAGTATTTT.

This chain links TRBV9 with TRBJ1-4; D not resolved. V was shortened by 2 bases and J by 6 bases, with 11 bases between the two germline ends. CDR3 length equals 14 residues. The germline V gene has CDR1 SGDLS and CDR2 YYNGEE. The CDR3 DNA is TGTGCCAGCAGCGTCGGAAGGAGGGATGAAAAACTGTTTTTT. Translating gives CASSVGRRDEKLFF.

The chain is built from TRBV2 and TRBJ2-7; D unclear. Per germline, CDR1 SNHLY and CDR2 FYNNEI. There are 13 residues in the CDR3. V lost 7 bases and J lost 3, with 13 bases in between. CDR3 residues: CASKAFGRYEQYF. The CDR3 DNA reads TGTGCCAGCAAAGCCTTTGGTCGCTACGAGCAGTACTTC.

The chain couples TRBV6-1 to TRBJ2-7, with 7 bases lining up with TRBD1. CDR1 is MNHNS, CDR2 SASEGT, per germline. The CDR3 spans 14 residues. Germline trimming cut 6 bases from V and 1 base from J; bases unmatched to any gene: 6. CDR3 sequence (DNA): TGTGCCAGCAGGAACACAGGGGCATCCTACGAGCAGTACTTC. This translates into CASRNTGASYEQYF.

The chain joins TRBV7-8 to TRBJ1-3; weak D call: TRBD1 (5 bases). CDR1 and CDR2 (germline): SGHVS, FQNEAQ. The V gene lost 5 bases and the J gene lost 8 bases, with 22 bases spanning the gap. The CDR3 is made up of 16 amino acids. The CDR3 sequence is CASSGRVGGWRHTIYF. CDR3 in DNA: TGTGCCAGCAGCGGCCGCGTCGGGGGATGGAGGCACACCATATATTTT.

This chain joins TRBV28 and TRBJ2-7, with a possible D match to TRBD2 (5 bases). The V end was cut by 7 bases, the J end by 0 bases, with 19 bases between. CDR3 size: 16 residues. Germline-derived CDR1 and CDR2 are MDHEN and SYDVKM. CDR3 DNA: TGTGCCAGCAATTCCCCCGGCGGGTCCGGCTCCTACGAGCAGTACTTC. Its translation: CASNSPGGSGSYEQYF. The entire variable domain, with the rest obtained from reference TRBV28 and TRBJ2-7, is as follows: DVKVTQSSRYLVKRTGEKVFLECVQDMDHENMFWYRQDPGLGLRLIYFSYDVKMKEKGDIPEGYSVSREKKERFSLILESASTNQTSMYLCASNSPGGSGSYEQYFGPGTRLTVT.